The rows below give T cell receptor beta chains drawn from one sample of a study of cytomegalovirus exposure and HLA in healthy donors. Data came from immunoSEQ multiplex PCR; TCRdb stores just in-frame clones and leaves some out. The table lists 150,000 to 200,000 clones, 60% to 80% of them singletons, with 2.4% in the top ten. Sequencing input: PBMCs. The receptor source for this set is a man between 60 and 70 years old in good health and CMV-seronegative. Both conserved end residues are part of each CDR3. The order of the fields is V gene, D gene, clone size, J gene, CDR3 DNA, CDR3 protein. The D gene is left open where the match is weak. Part of the rows lack a size; the others show once, few, many or a class for expanded clones.

V gene: TRBV5-1; D gene: -; clone size: -; J gene: TRBJ1-1; CDR3 DNA: TGCGCCAGCAGGATTGCAGGGTCCACTGAAGCTTTCTTT; CDR3 protein: CASRIAGSTEAFF
V gene: TRBV2; D gene: TRBD2; clone size: -; J gene: TRBJ2-3; CDR3 DNA: TGTGCCAGCACTCGAGGACTAGCGGGTTTGACAGATACGCAGTATTTT; CDR3 protein: CASTRGLAGLTDTQYF
V gene: TRBV6-1; D gene: -; clone size: -; J gene: TRBJ2-5; CDR3 DNA: TGTGCCAGCAGTGCCATGACCATGTCGGGTGGTGAGACCCAGTACTTC; CDR3 protein: CASSAMTMSGGETQYF
V gene: TRBV7-3; D gene: TRBD2; clone size: -; J gene: TRBJ2-3; CDR3 DNA: TGTGCCAGCAGCCTCTCGGCGGGAGCGGGAGATACGCAGTATTTT; CDR3 protein: CASSLSAGAGDTQYF
V gene: TRBV11-2; D gene: TRBD2; clone size: -; J gene: TRBJ2-2; CDR3 DNA: TGTGCCAGCAGCTTAGCTAGCGGGAGACCCGGGGAGCTGTTTTTT; CDR3 protein: CASSLASGRPGELFF
V gene: TRBV19; D gene: -; clone size: -; J gene: TRBJ1-1; CDR3 DNA: TGTGCCAGTAGTATGCAGGTTGGGAACACTGAAGCTTTCTTT; CDR3 protein: CASSMQVGNTEAFF
V gene: TRBV5-1; D gene: -; clone size: once; J gene: TRBJ2-2; CDR3 DNA: TGCGCCAGCAGCTTGGAGGGTCAGGGCGGCACCGGGGAGCTGTTTTTT; CDR3 protein: CASSLEGQGGTGELFF
V gene: TRBV29-1; D gene: TRBD1; clone size: -; J gene: TRBJ1-2; CDR3 DNA: TGCAGCGTTGTCGGCAGGGGGGAAGGCTACACCTTC; CDR3 protein: CSVVGRGEGYTF
V gene: TRBV6-1; D gene: -; clone size: -; J gene: TRBJ2-2; CDR3 DNA: TGTGCCAGCAGTGAACAGGCCTCCACCGGGGAGCTGTTTTTT; CDR3 protein: CASSEQASTGELFF
V gene: TRBV9; D gene: TRBD1; clone size: once; J gene: TRBJ1-2; CDR3 DNA: TGTGCCAGCAGCGCAGCGGACCAGGGGGCTCTTAACTATGGCTACACCTTC; CDR3 protein: CASSAADQGALNYGYTF
V gene: TRBV18; D gene: TRBD1; clone size: -; J gene: TRBJ2-3; CDR3 DNA: TGTGCCAGCTCACCCCGGGACAGTCCTCGAGATACGCAGTATTTT; CDR3 protein: CASSPRDSPRDTQYF
V gene: TRBV6-4; D gene: -; clone size: -; J gene: TRBJ2-5; CDR3 DNA: TGTGCCAGCAGAATCCCCCCTTTGGAGACCCAGTACTTC; CDR3 protein: CASRIPPLETQYF
V gene: TRBV5-4; D gene: -; clone size: few; J gene: TRBJ2-1; CDR3 DNA: TGTGCCAGCAGCTTTACAGGGTCCTACAATGAGCAGTTCTTC; CDR3 protein: CASSFTGSYNEQFF
V gene: TRBV29-1; D gene: TRBD1; clone size: -; J gene: TRBJ1-1; CDR3 DNA: TGCAGCGTTGAACTCCCGACAGGGGACACTGAAGCTTTCTTT; CDR3 protein: CSVELPTGDTEAFF
V gene: TRBV28; D gene: -; clone size: -; J gene: TRBJ2-7; CDR3 DNA: TGTGCCACCGCGGGGGCTAGCGCCCAAAGCTCCTACGAGCAGTACTTC; CDR3 protein: CATAGASAQSSYEQYF
V gene: TRBV2; D gene: -; clone size: -; J gene: TRBJ1-1; CDR3 DNA: TGTGCCAGCAGTGATCGGGGATACACTGAAGCTTTCTTT; CDR3 protein: CASSDRGYTEAFF
V gene: TRBV6-5; D gene: -; clone size: -; J gene: TRBJ2-2; CDR3 DNA: TGTGCCAGCAGGAGGGACACCAACACCGGGGAGCTGTTTTTT; CDR3 protein: CASRRDTNTGELFF
V gene: TRBV18; D gene: -; clone size: -; J gene: TRBJ2-7; CDR3 DNA: TGTGCCAGCTCACCACCCCGTCAGGGCTTTGGGTACGAGCAGTACTTC; CDR3 protein: CASSPPRQGFGYEQYF
V gene: TRBV7-9; D gene: -; clone size: -; J gene: TRBJ1-2; CDR3 DNA: TGTGCCAGCAGCTTAGATCCGGACTATGGCTACACCTTC; CDR3 protein: CASSLDPDYGYTF